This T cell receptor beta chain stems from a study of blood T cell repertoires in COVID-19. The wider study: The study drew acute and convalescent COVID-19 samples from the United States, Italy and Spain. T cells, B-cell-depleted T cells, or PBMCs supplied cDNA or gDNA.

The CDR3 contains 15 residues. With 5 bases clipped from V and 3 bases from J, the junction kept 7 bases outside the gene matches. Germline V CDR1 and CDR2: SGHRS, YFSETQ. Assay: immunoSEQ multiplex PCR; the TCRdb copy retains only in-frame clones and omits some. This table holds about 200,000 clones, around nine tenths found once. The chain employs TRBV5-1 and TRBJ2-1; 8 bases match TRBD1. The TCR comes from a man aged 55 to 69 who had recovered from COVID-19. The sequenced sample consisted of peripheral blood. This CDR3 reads CASSSGTGDYNEQFF. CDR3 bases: TGCGCCAGCAGTTCCGGGACAGGAGACTACAATGAGCAGTTCTTC.